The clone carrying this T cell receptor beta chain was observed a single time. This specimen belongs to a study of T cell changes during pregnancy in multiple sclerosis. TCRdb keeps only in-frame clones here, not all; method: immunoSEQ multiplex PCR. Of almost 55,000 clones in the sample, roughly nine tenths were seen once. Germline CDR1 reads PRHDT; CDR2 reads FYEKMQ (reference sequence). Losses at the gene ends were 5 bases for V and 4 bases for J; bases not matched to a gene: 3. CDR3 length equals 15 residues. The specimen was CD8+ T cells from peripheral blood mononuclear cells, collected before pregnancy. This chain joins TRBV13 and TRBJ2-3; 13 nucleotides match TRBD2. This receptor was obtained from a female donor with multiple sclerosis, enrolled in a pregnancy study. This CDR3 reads CASSATSGGADTQYF. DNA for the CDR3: TGTGCCAGCAGCGCTACTAGCGGGGGGGCAGATACGCAGTATTTT.